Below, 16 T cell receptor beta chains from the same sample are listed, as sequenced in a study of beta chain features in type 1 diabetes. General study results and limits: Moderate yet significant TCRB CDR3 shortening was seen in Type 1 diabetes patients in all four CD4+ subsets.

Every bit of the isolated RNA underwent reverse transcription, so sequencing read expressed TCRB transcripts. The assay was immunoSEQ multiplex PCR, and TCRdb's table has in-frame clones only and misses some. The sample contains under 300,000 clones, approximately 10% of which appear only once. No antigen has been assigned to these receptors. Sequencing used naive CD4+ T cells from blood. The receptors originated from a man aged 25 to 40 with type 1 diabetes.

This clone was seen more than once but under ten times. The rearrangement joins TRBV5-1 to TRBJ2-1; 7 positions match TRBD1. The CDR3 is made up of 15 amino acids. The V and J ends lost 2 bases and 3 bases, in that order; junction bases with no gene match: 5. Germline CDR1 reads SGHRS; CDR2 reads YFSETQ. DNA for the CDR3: TGCGCCAGCAGCTTAACGGGGACAGACTACAATGAGCAGTTCTTC. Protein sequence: CASSLTGTDYNEQFF. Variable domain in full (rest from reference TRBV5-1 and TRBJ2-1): KAGVTQTPRYLIKTRGQQVTLSCSPISGHRSVSWYQQTPGQGLQFLFEYFSETQRNKGNFPGRFSGRQFSNSRSEMNVSTLELGDSALYLCASSLTGTDYNEQFFGPGTRLTVL.

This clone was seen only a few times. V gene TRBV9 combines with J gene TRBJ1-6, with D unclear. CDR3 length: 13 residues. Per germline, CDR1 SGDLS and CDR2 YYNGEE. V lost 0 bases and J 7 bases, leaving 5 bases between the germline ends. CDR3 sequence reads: CASSVDPNSPLHF. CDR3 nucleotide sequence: TGTGCCAGCAGCGTAGATCCGAATTCACCCCTCCACTTT.

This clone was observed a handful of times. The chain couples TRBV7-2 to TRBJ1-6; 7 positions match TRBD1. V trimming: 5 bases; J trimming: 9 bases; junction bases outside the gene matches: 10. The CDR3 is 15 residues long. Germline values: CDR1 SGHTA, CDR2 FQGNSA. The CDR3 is CASSARQGYGSPLHF. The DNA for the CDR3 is TGTGCCAGCAGCGCGAGACAGGGCTATGGTTCACCCCTCCACTTT.

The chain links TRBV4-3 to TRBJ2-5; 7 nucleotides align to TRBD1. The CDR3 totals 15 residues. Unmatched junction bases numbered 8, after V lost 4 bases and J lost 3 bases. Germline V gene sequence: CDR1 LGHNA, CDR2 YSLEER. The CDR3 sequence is CASSRSSQGEETQYF. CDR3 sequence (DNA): TGCGCCAGCAGCCGATCGAGCCAGGGGGAAGAGACCCAGTACTTC.

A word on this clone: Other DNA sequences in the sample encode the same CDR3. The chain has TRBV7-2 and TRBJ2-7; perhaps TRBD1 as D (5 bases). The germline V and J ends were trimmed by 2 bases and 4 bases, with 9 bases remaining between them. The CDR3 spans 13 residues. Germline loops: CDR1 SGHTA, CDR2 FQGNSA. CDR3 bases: TGTGCCAGCAGCTTACAAGGGGCGTACGAGCAGTACTTC. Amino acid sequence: CASSLQGAYEQYF.

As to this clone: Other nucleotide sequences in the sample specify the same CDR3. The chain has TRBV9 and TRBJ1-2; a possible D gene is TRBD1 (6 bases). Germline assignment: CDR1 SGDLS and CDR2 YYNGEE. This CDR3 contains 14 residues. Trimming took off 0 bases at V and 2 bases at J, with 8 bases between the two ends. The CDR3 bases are TGTGCCAGCAGCGTAGGGGGGGGCAACTATGGCTACACCTTC. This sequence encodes CASSVGGGNYGYTF.

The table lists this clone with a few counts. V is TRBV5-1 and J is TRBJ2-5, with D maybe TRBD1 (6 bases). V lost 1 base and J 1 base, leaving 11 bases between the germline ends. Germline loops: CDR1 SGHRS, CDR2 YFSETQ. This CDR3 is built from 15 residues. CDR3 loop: CASSLPTGIQETQYF. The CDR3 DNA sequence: TGCGCCAGCAGCTTGCCGACAGGAATCCAAGAGACCCAGTACTTC.

The CDR3 nucleotides are TGTGCCAGCAGTGAACAAAAGGGGGTGTATAATTCACCCCTCCACTTT. Its protein is CASSEQKGVYNSPLHF. The chain joins TRBV6-1 to TRBJ1-6, with D possibly TRBD1 on 6 matching bases. The CDR3 totals 16 residues. Trimming took 2 bases from V and 4 from J, leaving 12 bases between them. From germline, CDR1 is MNHNS and CDR2 SASEGT.

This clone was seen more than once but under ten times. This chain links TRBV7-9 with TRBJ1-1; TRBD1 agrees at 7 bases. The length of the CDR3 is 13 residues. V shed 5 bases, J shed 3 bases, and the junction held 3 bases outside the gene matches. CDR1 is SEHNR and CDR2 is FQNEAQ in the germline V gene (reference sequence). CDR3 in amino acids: CASSNQGDTEAFF. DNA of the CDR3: TGTGCCAGCAGCAACCAGGGGGACACTGAAGCTTTCTTT.

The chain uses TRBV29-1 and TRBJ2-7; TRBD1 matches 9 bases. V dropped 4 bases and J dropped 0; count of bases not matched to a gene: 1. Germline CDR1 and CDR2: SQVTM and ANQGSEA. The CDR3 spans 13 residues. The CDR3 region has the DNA TGCAGCGTTGGGACAGGGGTCTCCTACGAGCAGTACTTC. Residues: CSVGTGVSYEQYF.

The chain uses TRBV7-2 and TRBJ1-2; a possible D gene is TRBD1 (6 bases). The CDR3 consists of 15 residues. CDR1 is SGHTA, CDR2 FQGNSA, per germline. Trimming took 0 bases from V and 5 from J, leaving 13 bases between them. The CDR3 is CASSLASAGEYGYTF. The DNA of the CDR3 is TGTGCCAGCAGCTTAGCTTCGGCAGGGGAGTATGGCTACACCTTC.

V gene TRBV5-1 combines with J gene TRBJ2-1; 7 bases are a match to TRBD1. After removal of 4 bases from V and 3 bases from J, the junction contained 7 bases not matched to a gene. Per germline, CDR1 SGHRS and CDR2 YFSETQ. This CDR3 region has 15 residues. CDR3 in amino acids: CASSLGTAGYNEQFF. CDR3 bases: TGCGCCAGCAGCCTCGGGACAGCAGGCTACAATGAGCAGTTCTTC.

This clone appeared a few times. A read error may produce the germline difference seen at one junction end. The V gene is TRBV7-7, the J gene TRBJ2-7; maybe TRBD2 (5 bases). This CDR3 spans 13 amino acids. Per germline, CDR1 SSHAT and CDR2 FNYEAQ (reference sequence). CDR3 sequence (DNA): TGTGCTAGCAGCTTTGGAGGTTCCTACGAGCAGTACTTC. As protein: CASSFGGSYEQYF.

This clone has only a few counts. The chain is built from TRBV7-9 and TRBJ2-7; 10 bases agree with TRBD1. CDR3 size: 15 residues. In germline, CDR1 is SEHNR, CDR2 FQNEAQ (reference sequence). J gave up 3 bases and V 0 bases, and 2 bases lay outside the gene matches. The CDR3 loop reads CASSLAGDRGYEQYF. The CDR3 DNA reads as TGTGCCAGCAGCTTAGCGGGGGACAGGGGCTACGAGCAGTACTTC. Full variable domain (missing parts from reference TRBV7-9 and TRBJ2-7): DTGVSQNPRHKITKRGQNVTFRCDPISEHNRLYWYRQTLGQGPEFLTYFQNEAQLEKSRLLSDRFSAERPKGSFSTLEIQRTEQGDSAMYLCASSLAGDRGYEQYFGPGTRLTVT.

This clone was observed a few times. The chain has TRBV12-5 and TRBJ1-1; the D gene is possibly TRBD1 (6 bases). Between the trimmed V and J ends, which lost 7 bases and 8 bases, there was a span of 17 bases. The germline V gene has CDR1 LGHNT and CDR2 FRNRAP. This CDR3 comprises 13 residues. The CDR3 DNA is TGTGCTAGTGCCCTTCACGTAGGGACAGAAGCTTTCTTT. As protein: CASALHVGTEAFF.

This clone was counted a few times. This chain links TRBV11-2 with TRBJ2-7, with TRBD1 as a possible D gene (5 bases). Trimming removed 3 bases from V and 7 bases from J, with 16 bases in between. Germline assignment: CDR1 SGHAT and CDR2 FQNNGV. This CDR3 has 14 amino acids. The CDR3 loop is CASSFVRDPREQYF. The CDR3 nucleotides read TGTGCCAGCAGCTTTGTCAGGGATCCTCGGGAGCAGTACTTC.